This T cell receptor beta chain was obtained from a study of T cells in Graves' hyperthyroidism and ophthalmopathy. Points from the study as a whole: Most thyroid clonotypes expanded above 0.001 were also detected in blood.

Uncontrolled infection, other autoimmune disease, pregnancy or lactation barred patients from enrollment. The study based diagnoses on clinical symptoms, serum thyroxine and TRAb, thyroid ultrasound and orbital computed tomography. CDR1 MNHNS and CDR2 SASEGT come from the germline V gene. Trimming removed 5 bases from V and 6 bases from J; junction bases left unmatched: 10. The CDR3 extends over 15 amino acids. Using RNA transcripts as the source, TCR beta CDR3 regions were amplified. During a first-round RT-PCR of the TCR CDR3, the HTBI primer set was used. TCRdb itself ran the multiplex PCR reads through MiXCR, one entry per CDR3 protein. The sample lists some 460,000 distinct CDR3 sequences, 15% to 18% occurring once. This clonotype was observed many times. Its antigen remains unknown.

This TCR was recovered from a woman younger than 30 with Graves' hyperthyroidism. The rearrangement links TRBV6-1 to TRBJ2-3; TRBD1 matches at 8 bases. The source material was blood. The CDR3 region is CASSYYRGVTDTQYF. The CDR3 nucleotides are TGTGCCAGCAGTTATTACAGGGGGGTAACGGATACGCAGTATTTT.